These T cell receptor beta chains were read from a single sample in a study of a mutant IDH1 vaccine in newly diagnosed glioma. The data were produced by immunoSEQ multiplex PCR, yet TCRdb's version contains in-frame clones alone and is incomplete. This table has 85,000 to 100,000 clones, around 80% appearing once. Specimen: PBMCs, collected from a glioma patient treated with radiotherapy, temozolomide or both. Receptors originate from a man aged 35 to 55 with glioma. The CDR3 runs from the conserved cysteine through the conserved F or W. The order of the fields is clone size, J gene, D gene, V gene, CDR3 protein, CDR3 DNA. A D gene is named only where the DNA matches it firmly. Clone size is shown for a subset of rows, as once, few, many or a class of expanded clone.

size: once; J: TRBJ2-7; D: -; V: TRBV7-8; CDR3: CASSLGFLRSSYEQYF; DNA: TGTGCCAGCAGCTTAGGTTTCTTGAGGAGCTCCTACGAGCAGTACTTC
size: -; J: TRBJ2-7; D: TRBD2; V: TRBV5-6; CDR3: CASSWGTSGVYEQYF; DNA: TGTGCCAGCAGCTGGGGGACTAGCGGAGTATACGAGCAGTACTTC
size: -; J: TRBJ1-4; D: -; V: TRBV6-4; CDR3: CASSSTTGIQAVSDEKLFF; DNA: TGTGCCAGCAGCTCCACCACAGGGATACAGGCCGTTAGTGATGAAAAACTGTTTTTT
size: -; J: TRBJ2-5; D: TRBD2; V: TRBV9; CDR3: CASSTGTSGMEETQYF; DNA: TGTGCCAGCAGCACCGGGACTAGCGGGATGGAAGAGACCCAGTACTTC
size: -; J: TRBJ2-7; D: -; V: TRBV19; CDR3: CASSIGEISYEQYF; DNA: TGTGCCAGTAGTATAGGGGAGATTTCCTACGAGCAGTACTTC
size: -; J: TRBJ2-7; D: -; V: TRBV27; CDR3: CASSLLSQNPYEQYF; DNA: TGTGCCAGCAGTTTATTATCACAGAATCCCTACGAGCAGTACTTC
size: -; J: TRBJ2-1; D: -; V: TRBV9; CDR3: CASSVDQTDNEQFF; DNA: TGTGCCAGCAGCGTGGACCAGACTGACAATGAGCAGTTCTTC
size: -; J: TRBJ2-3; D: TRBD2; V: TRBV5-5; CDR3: CASSLGLAVPTDTQYF; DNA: TGTGCCAGCAGCTTGGGGCTAGCGGTCCCCACAGATACGCAGTATTTT
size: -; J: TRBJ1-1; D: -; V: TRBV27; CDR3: CATGIWGSEAFF; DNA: TGTGCCACCGGGATATGGGGATCTGAAGCTTTCTTT
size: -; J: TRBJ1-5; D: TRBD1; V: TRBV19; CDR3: CASSKGQAINQPQHF; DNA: TGTGCCAGTAGTAAGGGACAGGCGATCAATCAGCCCCAGCATTTT
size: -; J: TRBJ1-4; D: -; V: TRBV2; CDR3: CASSGGQPNEKLFF; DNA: TGTGCCAGCAGTGGGGGGCAGCCTAATGAAAAACTGTTTTTT
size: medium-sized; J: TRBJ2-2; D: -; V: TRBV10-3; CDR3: CAISESKSRDTGELFF; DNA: TGTGCCATCAGTGAGTCGAAGTCTCGAGACACCGGGGAGCTGTTTTTT
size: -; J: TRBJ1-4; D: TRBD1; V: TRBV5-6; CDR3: CASSFPGQGQWGEKLFF; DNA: TGTGCCAGCAGCTTCCCGGGACAGGGCCAATGGGGGGAAAAACTGTTTTTT
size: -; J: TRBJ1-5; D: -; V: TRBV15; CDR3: CATSSPGNNQPQHF; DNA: TGTGCCACCAGCAGCCCAGGGAACAATCAGCCCCAGCATTTT
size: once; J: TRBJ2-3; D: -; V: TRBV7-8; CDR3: CASSLIGRGTDTQYF; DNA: TGTGCCAGCAGCCTGATCGGAAGGGGCACAGATACGCAGTATTTT
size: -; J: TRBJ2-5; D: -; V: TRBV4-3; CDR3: CASSQEGGQDLGAQYF; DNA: TGCGCCAGCAGCCAAGAAGGAGGCCAGGACCTTGGGGCCCAGTACTTC
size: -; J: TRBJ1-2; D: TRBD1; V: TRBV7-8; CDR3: CASSYGGTVSNYGYTF; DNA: TGTGCCAGCAGCTACGGGGGGACAGTCAGTAACTATGGCTACACCTTC
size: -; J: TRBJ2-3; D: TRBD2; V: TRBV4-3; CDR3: CASSQEAQALAGSTDTQYF; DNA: TGCGCCAGCAGCCAAGAGGCCCAGGCACTAGCGGGGAGCACAGATACGCAGTATTTT
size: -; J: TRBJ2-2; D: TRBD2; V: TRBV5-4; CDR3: CASRLGTSASGLLNTGELFF; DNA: TGTGCCAGCAGATTAGGGACTAGCGCCTCGGGTTTGTTGAACACCGGGGAGCTGTTTTTT
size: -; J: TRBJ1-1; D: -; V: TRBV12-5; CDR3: CASGLVRVGWNTEAFF; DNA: TGTGCTAGTGGTTTGGTACGGGTGGGCTGGAACACTGAAGCTTTCTTT
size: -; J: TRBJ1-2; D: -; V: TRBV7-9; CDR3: CASSLKWAVTF; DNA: TGTGCCAGCAGCTTAAAGTGGGCCGTCACCTTC
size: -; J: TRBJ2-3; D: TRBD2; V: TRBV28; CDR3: CASGGLAGYTDTQYF; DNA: TGTGCCAGCGGGGGACTAGCGGGTTACACAGATACGCAGTATTTT
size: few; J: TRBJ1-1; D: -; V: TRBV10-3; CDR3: CAISGTADEAFF; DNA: TGTGCCATCAGTGGGACAGCCGATGAAGCTTTCTTT
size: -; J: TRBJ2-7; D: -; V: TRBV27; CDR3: CASSLSPTDPDYEQYF; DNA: TGTGCCAGCAGTTTATCCCCGACCGACCCCGACTACGAGCAGTACTTC
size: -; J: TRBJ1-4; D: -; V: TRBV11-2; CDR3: CASRNSRGGEKLFF; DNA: TGTGCCAGCAGGAATAGCAGGGGAGGTGAAAAACTGTTTTTT
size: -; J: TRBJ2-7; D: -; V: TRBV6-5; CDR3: CASSYSTPSSYEQYF; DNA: TGTGCCAGCAGTTACTCGACTCCTAGCTCCTACGAGCAGTACTTC
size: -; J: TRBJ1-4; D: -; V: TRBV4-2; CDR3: CASSPDDATNEKLFF; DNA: TGTGCCAGCAGCCCGGACGATGCAACTAATGAAAAACTGTTTTTT
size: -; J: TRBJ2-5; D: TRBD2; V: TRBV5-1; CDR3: CASSPGLAGEKQETQYF; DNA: TGCGCCAGCAGCCCGGGACTAGCGGGGGAGAAGCAAGAGACCCAGTACTTC
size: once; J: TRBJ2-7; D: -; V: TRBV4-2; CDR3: CASSQTSYYEQYF; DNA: TGTGCCAGCAGCCAAACCTCCTACTACGAGCAGTACTTC
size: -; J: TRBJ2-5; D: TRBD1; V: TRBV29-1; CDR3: CSTLWETGGIQETQYF; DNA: TGCAGCACCCTTTGGGAGACAGGGGGCATCCAAGAGACCCAGTACTTC
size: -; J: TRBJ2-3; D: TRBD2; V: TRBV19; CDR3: CASSIGLAGGPSTDTQYF; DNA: TGTGCCAGTAGTATAGGACTAGCGGGAGGGCCAAGTACAGATACGCAGTATTTT
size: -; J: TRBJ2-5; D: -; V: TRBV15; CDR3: CATSRANGGMETQYF; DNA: TGTGCCACCAGCAGGGCTAACGGGGGCATGGAGACCCAGTACTTC
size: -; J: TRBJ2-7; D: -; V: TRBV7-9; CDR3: CASSSRTYEQYF; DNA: TGTGCCAGCAGTTCTAGGACCTACGAGCAGTACTTC
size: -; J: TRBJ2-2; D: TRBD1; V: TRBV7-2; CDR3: CASSPTGGPNTGELFF; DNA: TGTGCCAGCAGCCCCACAGGGGGTCCGAACACCGGGGAGCTGTTTTTT
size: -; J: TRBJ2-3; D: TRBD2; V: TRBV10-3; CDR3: CAISEGAGGMADTQYF; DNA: TGTGCCATCAGTGAAGGAGCGGGGGGTATGGCAGATACGCAGTATTTT
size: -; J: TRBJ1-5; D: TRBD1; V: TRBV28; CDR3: CASRGRQGPRQPQHF; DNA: TGTGCCAGCAGGGGCCGACAGGGCCCCCGGCAGCCCCAGCATTTT
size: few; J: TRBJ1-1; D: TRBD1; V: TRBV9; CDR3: CASSLGQALNTEAFF; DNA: TGTGCCAGCAGCCTAGGACAGGCCCTCAACACTGAAGCTTTCTTT
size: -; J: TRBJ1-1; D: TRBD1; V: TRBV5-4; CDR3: CASSRQGGGEAFF; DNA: TGTGCCAGCAGCCGGCAGGGGGGCGGGGAAGCTTTCTTT
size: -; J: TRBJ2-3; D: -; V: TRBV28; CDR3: CASSSQRQSTDTQYF; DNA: TGTGCCAGCAGTTCACAGCGCCAGAGCACAGATACGCAGTATTTT
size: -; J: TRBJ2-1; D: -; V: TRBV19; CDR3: CASSTDLATYNEQFF; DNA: TGTGCCAGTAGTACGGACCTAGCCACCTACAATGAGCAGTTCTTC
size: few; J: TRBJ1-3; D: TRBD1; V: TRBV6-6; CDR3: CAYSTGGGNTIYF; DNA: TGTGCCTACTCAACAGGGGGCGGAAACACCATATATTTT
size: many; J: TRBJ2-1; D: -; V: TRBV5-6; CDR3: CASSLFGRTGNEQFF; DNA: TGTGCCAGCAGCTTGTTCGGCAGGACCGGGAATGAGCAGTTCTTC
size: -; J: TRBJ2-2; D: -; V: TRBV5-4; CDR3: CASSLAARATGELFF; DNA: TGTGCCAGCAGCTTGGCCGCCAGGGCCACCGGGGAGCTGTTTTTT
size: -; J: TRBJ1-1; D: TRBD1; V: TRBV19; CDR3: CASRHRGANTEAFF; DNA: TGTGCCAGTAGGCACAGGGGGGCCAACACTGAAGCTTTCTTT
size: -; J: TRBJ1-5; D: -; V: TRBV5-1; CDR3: CASSPYGLNQPQHF; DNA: TGCGCCAGCAGCCCCTATGGGTTAAATCAGCCCCAGCATTTT
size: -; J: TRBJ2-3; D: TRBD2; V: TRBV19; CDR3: CASSLSGSETDTQYF; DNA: TGTGCCAGTAGTCTTAGCGGGTCGGAAACAGATACGCAGTATTTT
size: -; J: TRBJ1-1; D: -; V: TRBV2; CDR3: CASSADPGTEAFF; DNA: TGTGCCAGCAGTGCTGACCCGGGTACTGAAGCTTTCTTT
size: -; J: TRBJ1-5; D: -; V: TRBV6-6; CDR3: CASREGGSNQPQHF; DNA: TGTGCCAGCAGGGAGGGCGGTAGCAATCAGCCCCAGCATTTT
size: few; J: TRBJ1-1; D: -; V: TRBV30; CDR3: CAWSIWGTGTQTEAFF; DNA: TGTGCCTGGAGTATTTGGGGTACGGGCACGCAGACTGAAGCTTTCTTT
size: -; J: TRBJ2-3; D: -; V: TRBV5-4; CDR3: CASSLDGTDTQYF; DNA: TGTGCCAGCAGCTTGGACGGCACAGATACGCAGTATTTT
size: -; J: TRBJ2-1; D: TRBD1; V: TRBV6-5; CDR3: CASSLQGLYNEQFF; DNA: TGTGCCAGCAGTTTACAGGGGCTTTACAATGAGCAGTTCTTC
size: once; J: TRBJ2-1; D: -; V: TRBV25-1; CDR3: CASSEYNEQFF; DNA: TGTGCCAGCAGTGAATACAATGAGCAGTTCTTC
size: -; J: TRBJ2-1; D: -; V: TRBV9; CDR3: CASSARTRGLEQFF; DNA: TGTGCCAGCAGCGCTCGGACTAGGGGGTTAGAGCAGTTCTTC
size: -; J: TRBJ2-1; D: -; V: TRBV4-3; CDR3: CASSQGQGLGSYNEQFF; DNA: TGCGCCAGCAGCCAAGGGCAGGGGTTGGGGTCCTACAATGAGCAGTTCTTC
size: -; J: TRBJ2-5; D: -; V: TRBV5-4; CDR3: CASSFRGASEAQYF; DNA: TGTGCCAGCAGCTTTCGAGGGGCATCGGAGGCCCAGTACTTC
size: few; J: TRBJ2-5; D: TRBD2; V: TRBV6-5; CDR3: CASSTTSGGQETQYF; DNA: TGTGCCAGCAGTACGACTAGCGGGGGACAAGAGACCCAGTACTTC
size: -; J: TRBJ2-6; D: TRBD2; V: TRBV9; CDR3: CASSTSGTGANVLTF; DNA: TGTGCCAGCAGCACCAGCGGGACTGGGGCCAACGTCCTGACTTTC
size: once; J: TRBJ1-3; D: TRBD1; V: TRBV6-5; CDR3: CASSYSRGKGNTIYF; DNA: TGTGCCAGCAGTTACTCCAGGGGGAAGGGAAACACCATATATTTT
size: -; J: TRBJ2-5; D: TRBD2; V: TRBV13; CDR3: CASSKTSGGGETQYF; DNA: TGTGCCAGCAGCAAGACTAGCGGGGGGGGAGAGACCCAGTACTTC